The 13 T cell receptor beta chains reported below all come from one sample, sequenced in a study of glioma-infiltrating T cells after dendritic cell vaccination. The repertoire was sequenced with immunoSEQ multiplex PCR; TCRdb's copy has only in-frame clones and lacks some. Of fewer than 40,000 clones listed, roughly nine tenths are singletons. The source material was blood, sampled before dendritic cell vaccination. The receptors derive from a human donor with glioblastoma.

V and J are TRBV11-2 and TRBJ2-5; perhaps TRBD1 as D (6 bases). The CDR3 has 15 residues. The germline CDR1 and CDR2 sequences are SGHAT and FQNNGV. Trimming pared 4 bases from V and 5 bases from J, leaving 17 bases between. The CDR3 sequence is CASSSTQGRWETQYF. Written as DNA, the CDR3 is TGTGCCAGCAGCTCAACGCAGGGGAGATGGGAGACCCAGTACTTC.

V and J are TRBV27 and TRBJ2-1; TRBD1 aligns across 7 bases. The CDR3 runs to 13 residues. Germline assignment: CDR1 MNHEY and CDR2 SMNVEV (reference sequence). The junction had 4 bases not matched to a gene; V was cut back by 8 bases and J by 3 bases. The CDR3 sequence is CASQGQFYNEQFF. The CDR3 DNA is TGTGCCAGCCAGGGACAGTTCTACAATGAGCAGTTCTTC.

The chain recombines TRBV7-9 with TRBJ1-5; no clear D. Germline lookup yields CDR1 SEHNR and CDR2 FQNEAQ (reference sequence). Trimming removed 1 base from V and 3 bases from J, with 16 bases in between. The length of the CDR3 is 17 residues. The CDR3 region has the DNA TGTGCCAGCAGCTTAGGCGGACCTAGCGGATTCAATCAGCCCCAGCATTTT. Its translation is CASSLGGPSGFNQPQHF.

V is TRBV5-4 and J is TRBJ2-1; D gene unclear. V was clipped by 0 bases and J by 5 bases, with 6 bases between them. The CDR3 loop spans 13 amino acids. The germline V gene encodes CDR1 SGHNT and CDR2 YYREEE (reference sequence). Here the CDR3 reads CASSLGANNEQFF. The CDR3 coding sequence is TGTGCCAGCAGCTTGGGGGCTAACAATGAGCAGTTCTTC.

The V call is TRBV5-1, the J call TRBJ2-3, with 9 bases that match TRBD2. CDR3 length equals 13 residues. CDR1 SGHRS and CDR2 YFSETQ come from the germline V gene. The V segment lost 6 bases and the J segment 2 bases; nucleotides outside the gene matches: 1. The CDR3 sequence: CASKRGDTDTQYF. Written as DNA, the CDR3 is TGCGCCAGCAAGCGGGGGGACACAGATACGCAGTATTTT.

The chain joins TRBV10-1 to TRBJ2-1, with D maybe TRBD1 (6 bases). Trimming cost V 1 base and J 1 base, with 8 bases left between them. This CDR3 contains 15 residues. Germline V gene lookup returns CDR1 WNHNN and CDR2 SYGVQD (reference sequence). The CDR3 sequence: CASSEWQGSYNEQFF. The CDR3 DNA follows: TGCGCCAGCAGTGAGTGGCAGGGGTCCTACAATGAGCAGTTCTTC.

This clone is a singleton in its sample. The V call is TRBV5-1, the J call TRBJ1-4; a weak D match, TRBD1 (5 bases). Germline values: CDR1 SGHRS, CDR2 YFSETQ. V shed 0 bases and J shed 3 bases, with 9 bases lying between them. The CDR3 runs 15 residues. CDR3 sequence reads: CASSLGDSPNEKLFF. CDR3 nucleotides: TGCGCCAGCAGCTTGGGCGACAGCCCTAATGAAAAACTGTTTTTT.

The chain is built from TRBV27 and TRBJ1-6; D gene unclear. The germline V gene has CDR1 MNHEY and CDR2 SMNVEV (reference sequence). The CDR3 is 13 residues long. Trimming left V 4 bases short and J 10 bases short, with 11 bases between. The CDR3 spells CASSSDIFSPLHF. The CDR3 region has the DNA TGTGCCAGCAGTTCAGACATCTTCTCACCCCTCCACTTT.

V and J are TRBV6-1 and TRBJ1-1, with 7 bases identical to TRBD1. CDR1 MNHNS and CDR2 SASEGT come from the germline V gene. V gave up 4 bases and J gave up 8 bases; unmatched junction bases: 7. The length of the CDR3 is 13 residues. CDR3 coding DNA: TGTGCCAGCAGTGGACACAGGGGACAGGAAGCTTTCTTT. This translates into CASSGHRGQEAFF.

The genes are TRBV5-4 and TRBJ2-1, with D perhaps TRBD2 (7 bases). In germline, CDR1 is SGHNT, CDR2 YYREEE (reference sequence). V shed 4 bases and J shed 0 bases, with 23 bases lying between them. CDR3 size: 19 residues. The CDR3 reads CASSRWRGGSPSSYNEQFF. CDR3 nucleotides: TGTGCCAGCAGCCGGTGGAGGGGGGGGTCCCCCAGCTCCTACAATGAGCAGTTCTTC.

The CDR3 protein is CAWRGQTNTEAFF. The DNA of the CDR3 is TGTGCCTGGAGAGGACAGACGAACACTGAAGCTTTCTTT. J is TRBJ1-1 and V is TRBV30; tentative D call: TRBD1 (6 bases). Germline V gives CDR1 GTSNPN, CDR2 SVGIG (reference sequence). Trimming left V 3 bases short and J 1 base short, with 9 bases between. This CDR3 has 13 residues.

The sample holds a few counts of this clone. V and J are TRBV7-2 and TRBJ2-1; 11 nucleotides match TRBD2. The CDR3 spans 16 residues. After removal of 4 bases from V and 7 bases from J, the junction contained 9 bases not matched to a gene. The germline V gene encodes CDR1 SGHTA and CDR2 FQGNSA. CDR3 in amino acids: CASSSQLAGVRNEQFF. CDR3 bases: TGTGCCAGCAGCTCCCAACTAGCGGGGGTAAGGAATGAGCAGTTCTTC.

V usage is TRBV2 and J usage is TRBJ1-2; no clear D. In germline, CDR1 is SNHLY, CDR2 FYNNEI. V lost 7 bases and J 4 bases, leaving 13 bases between the germline ends. This CDR3 region has 13 residues. DNA for the CDR3: TGTGCCAGCACGAGCGGTTTATTCTATGGCTACACCTTC. Amino acid sequence: CASTSGLFYGYTF. Together with reference TRBV2 and TRBJ1-2, the CDR3 gives the full variable domain: EPEVTQTPSHQVTQMGQEVILRCVPISNHLYFYWYRQILGQKVEFLVSFYNNEISEKSEIFDDQFSVERPDGSNFTLKIRSTKLEDSAMYFCASTSGLFYGYTFGSGTRLTVV.